This entry concerns a single T cell receptor beta chain. The antigen is not known. This sample was taken from a study of radiation and T cells in renal cell carcinoma. At the level of the study: Nephrectomy followed 15 Gy stereotactic body radiation by 4 weeks. Study observations and caveats: Top tumor clonotypes rose in blood 2 weeks post-radiation, then contracted.

Time point reported: blood 2 weeks post-SBRT. The treatment is: 15 Gy SBRT to primary tumor, nephrectomy 4 weeks later. Blood was sampled at baseline, 2 weeks and 4 weeks after SBRT. The patient's renal cell carcinoma had clear cell pathology. The CDR3 has 15 amino acids. Germline assignment: CDR1 MNHNS and CDR2 SASEGT. Trimming took 0 bases from V and 8 from J, leaving 16 bases between them. The method was immunoSEQ multiplex PCR; TCRdb's version includes in-frame clones alone and lacks a portion of them. The sample shows about 65,000 clones, around three quarters of them seen only once. The material sequenced was blood, taken from a patient whose treatment included radiotherapy and nephrectomy. The TCR sequence derives from a man in his 60s with renal cell carcinoma. The rearrangement uses TRBV6-1 and TRBJ1-2; TRBD1 might be the D (5 bases). The DNA of the CDR3 is TGTGCCAGCAGTGAAGCGTCTCAGGGAGCTGGGGGCTACACCTTC. Amino acid sequence: CASSEASQGAGGYTF.